Sequencing of this T cell receptor (beta chain) was carried out in a study of T-cell reconstitution after alpha-beta-depleted transplantation in children. Using unique molecular identifiers, the investigators prepared the TCRbeta library. TCRdb recomputed calls from the PCR reads with MiXCR, one row per CDR3 protein. The data show about 110,000 distinct CDR3 sequences, about a tenth seen once. CDR3 size: 17 residues. The J segment lost 4 bases and the V segment lost 3 bases, leaving 8 bases of the junction unmatched. Germline lookup yields CDR1 KGHSH and CDR2 LQKENI. The clonotype comes from a human donor who donated a stem cell graft to a child with acute lymphoblastic leukemia. V gene TRBV18 combines with J gene TRBJ2-3; 12 nucleotides match TRBD2. The input for sequencing was PBMCs from the stem cell graft donor, taken from the stem cell graft. This CDR3 reads CASSPVPTSGRPDTQYF. CDR3 DNA sequence: TGTGCCAGCTCACCCGTCCCAACTAGCGGGAGGCCAGATACGCAGTATTTT.